This T cell receptor beta chain was captured in a study of vaccination effects on CD4 cells after COVID-19. Whole-study context: Participants completed two doses of the BNT162b2 or mRNA-1273 vaccine.

The CDR3 runs to 14 residues. V was pared by 6 bases and J by 1 base, with 13 bases between. Germline V gene sequence: CDR1 LGHDT, CDR2 YNNKEL (reference sequence). Under the ViraFEST assay, PBMC were stimulated with viral peptide pools so that antigen-specific CD4+ T cells expanded. Sequencing was performed afterwards. The culture ran for approximately 10 days, and then CD4+ T cells were isolated. None of the vaccinated had previously contracted SARS-CoV-2, and their nucleocapsid antibodies tested negative. The table came from immunoSEQ multiplex PCR; TCRdb's copy has only in-frame clones and leaves some out. The sample records roughly 60,000 clones, roughly 70% being singletons. Points from the study as a whole: Whether induced by infection or by vaccine, clones showed marked clonal contraction late after vaccination.

With regard to this clone: The target antigen is unknown.

Sequences were derived from CD4+ T cells from PBMCs cultured with SARS-CoV-2 spike peptides, sampled before COVID-19 vaccination. The sequence was obtained from a human donor who received a COVID-19 vaccine. The chain recombines TRBV3-1 (or the pseudogene TRBV3-2) with TRBJ2-7; D is undetermined. This chain's CDR3 is CASSLPGPSYEQYF. The CDR3 DNA sequence: TGTGCCAGCAGTCTCCCCGGGCCTTCCTACGAGCAGTACTTC.